The present entry profiles one T cell receptor beta chain with its context. No antigen is known for it. These data come from a study of OX40 agonist ivuxolimab in advanced cancers. Overall study findings and caveats: Some patients without response likewise showed low normalized clonal expansion.

The timepoints at which blood was sampled were baseline, cycle 4 day 1, and cycle 7 day 1. V lost 4 bases and J 4 bases, leaving 16 bases between the germline ends. Germline V gene data show CDR1 as SGHAT and CDR2 as FQNNGV. The CDR3 has 15 residues. Here immunoSEQ multiplex PCR was the method, and the copy in TCRdb shows in-frame clones only, minus some. The data contain around 33,000 clones, less than 90% of them singletons. The chain combines TRBV11-2 with TRBJ1-2; D possibly corresponds to TRBD1 (5 bases). The clonotype was recovered from an adult with an advanced solid tumor such as melanoma, head and neck, liver or kidney cancer. Specimen: CD4+ or CD8+ T cells sorted from blood, collected in a trial of the OX40 agonist ivuxolimab. The CDR3 DNA reads as TGTGCCAGCAGCTCTCCGGGACGTAAGTCCTATGGCTACACCTTC. This gives the protein CASSSPGRKSYGYTF.